The rows below give T cell receptor beta chains drawn from one sample of a study of cytomegalovirus exposure and HLA in healthy donors. TCRdb keeps only in-frame clones here, not all; method: immunoSEQ multiplex PCR. The sample shows about 64,000 clones, approximately 95% of them seen only once. Sequenced sample: PBMCs. The receptors derive from a woman aged 18-29 years in good health and CMV-seropositive. CDR3s include the opening cysteine and the closing phenylalanine or tryptophan. D genes are given only for firm matches. The size entry is marked missing in some rows and otherwise reads once, few, many or a size class.

TRBV10-3	TRBJ2-7	.	.	TGTGCCAGCAGGCCTCCGGGGTCAAACTACGAGCAGTACTTC	CASRPPGSNYEQYF
TRBV7-2	TRBJ2-3	.	.	TGTGCCAGCAGCTTAGTGGGGGGGGCAATAATAGATACGCAGTATTTT	CASSLVGGAIIDTQYF
TRBV11-2	TRBJ2-7	.	.	TGTGCCAGCAGCACAGGGTACGAGCAGTACTTC	CASSTGYEQYF
TRBV19	TRBJ2-3	.	.	TGTGCCAGTAGTAGGGGCGGGACAGAGGGTACAGATACGCAGTATTTT	CASSRGGTEGTDTQYF
TRBV2	TRBJ2-3	TRBD2	.	TGTGCCAGCAGTGGACTAGCGGCGATGACAGATACGCAGTATTTT	CASSGLAAMTDTQYF
TRBV6-4	TRBJ2-1	TRBD1	.	TGTGCCAGCAGCAGGACAGGGGAACTCTACAATGAGCAGTTCTTC	CASSRTGELYNEQFF
TRBV4-1	TRBJ2-3	TRBD1	.	TGCGCCAGCAGTCCCGGACAGGGGAGCACAGATACGCAGTATTTT	CASSPGQGSTDTQYF
TRBV7-6	TRBJ2-6	.	.	TGTGCCAGCAGCTTATCCGTTCCGGGGGCCAACGTCCTGACTTTC	CASSLSVPGANVLTF
TRBV5-1	TRBJ1-1	TRBD1	.	TGCGCCAGCAGCTTATCTGGGACAGGGGGTTCTGAAGCTTTCTTT	CASSLSGTGGSEAFF
TRBV28	TRBJ2-2	TRBD2	once	TGTGCCAGCAGTTTAGCGGGGGGCACCGGGGAGCTGTTTTTT	CASSLAGGTGELFF
TRBV11-2	TRBJ2-7	.	.	TGTGCCAGCAGCCCTCTTCCGGGGAGCTCCTACGAGCAGTACTTC	CASSPLPGSSYEQYF
TRBV11-2	TRBJ2-1	TRBD2	.	TGTGCCAGCAGCCTAGGGCTAGCGGGAAGCTCCTACAATGAGCAGTTCTTC	CASSLGLAGSSYNEQFF
TRBV10-3	TRBJ1-1	TRBD1	.	TGTGCCATCAGCTCAGGGGGTCAAGGCACTGAAGCTTTCTTT	CAISSGGQGTEAFF
TRBV6-4	TRBJ2-3	.	.	TGTGCCAGCAGTCGAGACGGGACAAACGCAGATACGCAGTATTTT	CASSRDGTNADTQYF
TRBV7-2	TRBJ1-5	TRBD1	.	TGTGCCAGCAGCCTTACGACAGGGAGGCAGCCCCAGCATTTT	CASSLTTGRQPQHF
TRBV21-1	TRBJ1-5	.	.	TGTGCCAGCAGCAAATTTCAGATTAGCAATCAGCCCCAGCATTTT	CASSKFQISNQPQHF
TRBV28	TRBJ2-7	.	.	TGTGCCAGCAGTTTAACCGCTAGCAGTTCCTACGAGCAGTACTTC	CASSLTASSSYEQYF
TRBV28	TRBJ2-7	.	.	TGTGCCAGCAGTTTATCGGCTAGCATTACCTACGAGCAGTACTTC	CASSLSASITYEQYF
TRBV13	TRBJ2-7	TRBD1	once	TGTGCCAGCAGCCCTATCATTACGGGACAGCAGGACTCAACCTCCTACGAGCAGTACTTC	CASSPIITGQQDSTSYEQYF
TRBV28	TRBJ1-1	.	.	TGTGCCAGCAGCAGCAGGGAATCCGAAGCTTTCTTT	CASSSRESEAFF
TRBV2	TRBJ1-2	.	.	TGTGCCAGCATCGAGGGAGGAAACTATGGCTACACCTTC	CASIEGGNYGYTF
TRBV11-2	TRBJ1-1	.	once	TGTGCCAGCAGCTTACGCGGCAGGAACACTGAAGCTTTCTTT	CASSLRGRNTEAFF
TRBV5-6	TRBJ2-3	.	once	TGTGCCAGCAGCTTGCTGGCAGGTGGCACAGATACGCAGTATTTT	CASSLLAGGTDTQYF
TRBV29-1	TRBJ2-6	TRBD1	.	TGCAGCGTTAAACAGGGGGCTGTGGGATTCTCTGGGGCCAACGTCCTGACTTTC	CSVKQGAVGFSGANVLTF
TRBV5-1	TRBJ2-3	TRBD1	.	TGCGCCAGCTTCCAGGGGGCGCTGGCAGATACGCAGTATTTT	CASFQGALADTQYF
TRBV19	TRBJ1-4	TRBD1	.	TGTGCCAGTAGAGACAGGGAGAATGAAAAACTGTTTTTT	CASRDRENEKLFF
TRBV6-1	TRBJ2-1	TRBD2	.	TGTGCCAGCAGTTCTAGCGGGAGGGCGTGGAATGAGCAGTTCTTC	CASSSSGRAWNEQFF
TRBV7-1	TRBJ1-2	TRBD1	.	TGTGCCAGCAGCGTGACAGGGGACGTTGGCTACACCTTC	CASSVTGDVGYTF
TRBV21-1	TRBJ2-2	.	.	TGTGCCAGCAGCACCCAGCGGGAGGATAACACCGGGGAGCTGTTTTTT	CASSTQREDNTGELFF
TRBV10-3	TRBJ2-3	.	few	TGTGCCATCAGTGTTTCGGATACGCAGTATTTT	CAISVSDTQYF
TRBV30	TRBJ1-2	TRBD1	.	TGTGCCTGGAGCAAGACAGGGGGTAACTATGGCTACACCTTC	CAWSKTGGNYGYTF
TRBV27	TRBJ2-7	.	many	TGTGCCAGCAGTTTATCCCCCACCGGGTCGGGCGAGCAGTACTTC	CASSLSPTGSGEQYF
TRBV5-1	TRBJ2-3	.	.	TGCGCCAGCAGCTTTGTAGGGGGAAGGGTAGATACGCAGTATTTT	CASSFVGGRVDTQYF
TRBV27	TRBJ2-6	.	.	TGTGCCAGCAGTCCTTGGGGCCCCTCTGGGGCCAACGTCCTGACTTTC	CASSPWGPSGANVLTF
TRBV4-2	TRBJ2-3	TRBD2	once	TGTGCCAGCAGCCAAGATGCTAGCGGGGGAAGAGATACGCAGTATTTT	CASSQDASGGRDTQYF
TRBV7-9	TRBJ2-3	TRBD2	once	TGTGCCAGCAGCTTAGGTGGACTAGCGGGAGGTGCGGATACGCAGTATTTT	CASSLGGLAGGADTQYF
TRBV6-6	TRBJ1-2	.	.	TGTGCCAGCAGTCCCGAGGAGGCCAACTATGGCTACACCTTC	CASSPEEANYGYTF
TRBV11-2	TRBJ1-2	.	once	TGTGCCAGCAGCCGCCTGGGAGGGGCCAATGGCTACACCTTC	CASSRLGGANGYTF
TRBV9	TRBJ2-1	.	.	TGTGCCAGCAGCGTAGTGGCCTACAGCTCCTACAATGAGCAGTTCTTC	CASSVVAYSSYNEQFF
TRBV29-1	TRBJ1-4	.	.	TGCAGCGTTTCCCCGGGAGAAAAACTGTTTTTT	CSVSPGEKLFF
TRBV7-2	TRBJ2-1	TRBD2	.	TGTGCCAGCAGCTTACGTACTAGCGGGGGAGCCAAAAACTACAATGAGCAGTTCTTC	CASSLRTSGGAKNYNEQFF
TRBV5-1	TRBJ2-4	TRBD2	.	TGCGCCAGCAGCTTGACTAGCGGGGCAGCTCTAGCCAAAAACATTCAGTACTTC	CASSLTSGAALAKNIQYF
TRBV11-2	TRBJ2-7	.	.	TGTGCCAGCAGCTTGTCTGACCGGGGAACCTACGAGCAGTACTTC	CASSLSDRGTYEQYF
TRBV7-9	TRBJ2-3	.	.	TGTGCCAGCAGCTCCGGACTGGATACGCAGTATTTT	CASSSGLDTQYF
TRBV4-2	TRBJ2-5	TRBD2	.	TGTGCCAGCAGCTTACGGACTAGCGGGGGGGAGGTCGAGACCCAGTACTTC	CASSLRTSGGEVETQYF
TRBV7-9	TRBJ2-7	TRBD2	.	TGTGCCAGCAGCTTATGGGGGCGGGAGGGTGTCACCTACGAGCAGTACTTC	CASSLWGREGVTYEQYF
TRBV6-1	TRBJ2-7	TRBD1	once	TGTGCCAGCAGTGAAGCCTCTAGACAGGGTCCCCCCTACGAGCAGTACTTC	CASSEASRQGPPYEQYF
TRBV7-9	TRBJ1-2	.	once	TGTGCCAGCAGCTTAGAAGTTCTGAGTCTCGGCTATGGCTACACCTTC	CASSLEVLSLGYGYTF
TRBV5-3	TRBJ1-3	TRBD1	.	TGTGCCAGACCCGCCAGGGGGCTTACTGGAAACACCATATATTTT	CARPARGLTGNTIYF
TRBV28	TRBJ2-1	.	.	TGTGCCAGCAGTTCGGGTGAGCAGTTCTTC	CASSSGEQFF
TRBV5-1	TRBJ2-7	.	.	TGCGCCAGCAGCTTGGTCAACTCCTACGAGCAGTACTTC	CASSLVNSYEQYF
TRBV2	TRBJ2-1	TRBD2	.	TGTGCCAGCAGGGAGACTAGCGGGGGTCACAATGAGCAGTTCTTC	CASRETSGGHNEQFF
TRBV9	TRBJ2-1	.	.	TGTGCCAGCAGCGGTAGTCAGGCCGGGGTACCTGGCTACAATGAGCAGTTCTTC	CASSGSQAGVPGYNEQFF
TRBV29-1	TRBJ1-1	TRBD1	.	TGCAGCGTCCTGACAGGGGGGAACACTGAAGCTTTCTTT	CSVLTGGNTEAFF
TRBV27	TRBJ1-1	.	.	TGTGCCAGCAGTCCCTGGACAGTGAACACTGAAGCTTTCTTT	CASSPWTVNTEAFF